Presented here are 26 T cell receptor beta chains from one specimen sequenced in a study of OX40 agonist ivuxolimab in advanced cancers. Some clones are missing from TCRdb's copy, which holds only in-frame ones; the method was immunoSEQ multiplex PCR. The table has about 150,000 clones, around 93% seen once. Sequences were derived from CD4+ or CD8+ T cells sorted from blood, sampled in a trial of the OX40 agonist ivuxolimab. The source is an adult with an advanced solid tumor such as melanoma, head and neck, liver or kidney cancer.

The V call is TRBV19, the J call TRBJ2-3; 8 positions match TRBD1. After removal of 6 bases from V and 3 bases from J, the junction contained 8 bases not matched to a gene. The CDR3 totals 15 residues. Germline V gives CDR1 LNHDA, CDR2 SQIVND (reference sequence). Here the CDR3 reads CASRNGQGRTDTQYF. The CDR3 DNA reads TGTGCCAGTAGAAATGGACAGGGTAGGACAGATACGCAGTATTTT.

The V and J genes are TRBV9 and TRBJ2-2; a possible D gene is TRBD1 (5 bases). The CDR3 length is 14 residues. With 6 bases removed from V and 1 base from J, the gap between germline ends came to 10 bases. CDR1 SGDLS and CDR2 YYNGEE come from the germline V gene. The CDR3 protein is CASKGQGNTGELFF. CDR3 in DNA: TGTGCCAGCAAGGGGCAGGGGAACACCGGGGAGCTGTTTTTT. The variable domain in full, with the rest retrieved from reference TRBV9 and TRBJ2-2, is DSGVTQTPKHLITATGQRVTLRCSPRSGDLSVYWYQQSLDQGLQFLIQYYNGEERAKGNILERFSAQQFPDLHSELNLSSLELGDSALYFCASKGQGNTGELFFGEGSRLTVL.

The chain uses TRBV19 and TRBJ1-2; perhaps TRBD1 as D (6 bases). The germline CDR1 and CDR2 sequences are LNHDA and SQIVND (reference sequence). The CDR3 is made up of 14 amino acids. Trimming cost V 5 bases and J 3 bases, with 13 bases left between them. The chain's CDR3 is CASSSPQGYYGYTF. In DNA, the CDR3 is TGTGCCAGTAGTTCCCCGCAGGGGTACTATGGCTACACCTTC.

This clone was found once. The rearrangement uses TRBV19 and TRBJ1-2, with D tentatively TRBD1 (6 bases). This CDR3 has 13 amino acids. Germline assignment: CDR1 LNHDA and CDR2 SQIVND (reference sequence). Trimming took off 5 bases at V and 7 bases at J, with 14 bases between the two ends. This chain's CDR3 is CASSLHREFGYTF. The CDR3 DNA follows: TGTGCCAGTAGTCTCCACAGGGAGTTTGGCTACACCTTC.

This chain links TRBV6-5 with TRBJ2-5; 8 bases match TRBD1. CDR1 and CDR2 from the germline V gene are MNHEY and SVGAGI. The CDR3 consists of 13 residues. V lost 5 bases and J lost 7; bases outside the gene matches: 6. The chain's CDR3 is CASSRPGTGTQYF. The CDR3 nucleotides are TGTGCCAGCAGTCGTCCCGGGACAGGGACCCAGTACTTC.

CDR3 nucleotides: TGTGCCAGCTCACCACCGGCAGGGTACAACTATGGCTACACCTTC. Protein: CASSPPAGYNYGYTF. The V call is TRBV18, the J call TRBJ1-2; tentative D call: TRBD1 (5 bases). V shed 0 bases and J shed 2 bases, with 10 bases lying between them. The CDR3 is made up of 15 amino acids. Germline lookup yields CDR1 KGHSH and CDR2 LQKENI.

The CDR3 DNA is TGTGCCAGCAGGAAGGCGGGGGGGAGTCATGAGCAGTTCTTC. It is translated as CASRKAGGSHEQFF. The chain links TRBV6-5 to TRBJ2-1; 9 nucleotides align to TRBD2. CDR1 is MNHEY and CDR2 is SVGAGI in the germline V gene. With 6 bases clipped from V and 8 bases from J, the junction kept 8 bases outside the gene matches. The CDR3 contains 14 residues.

The CDR3 here is CASSSRDSFFRGGYTF. DNA for the CDR3: TGTGCCAGTAGTTCCCGGGACAGTTTTTTTCGGGGCGGCTACACCTTC. J is TRBJ1-2 and V is TRBV19; TRBD1 aligns across 7 bases. Per the germline V gene, CDR1 is LNHDA and CDR2 is SQIVND (reference sequence). With 5 bases clipped from V and 8 bases from J, the junction kept 17 bases outside the gene matches. CDR3 size: 16 residues.

The V call is TRBV9, the J call TRBJ2-7; D is uncertain. Trimming removed 4 bases at V and 6 bases at J, with 11 bases between. From germline, CDR1 is SGDLS and CDR2 YYNGEE. The CDR3 is 12 residues long. The CDR3 spells CASSRVPGEQYF. DNA of the CDR3: TGTGCCAGCAGCCGGGTACCAGGCGAGCAGTACTTC.

V usage is TRBV27 and J usage is TRBJ1-1; D not resolved. Germline V gene lookup returns CDR1 MNHEY and CDR2 SMNVEV (reference sequence). The germline V and J ends were trimmed by 6 bases and 4 bases, with 18 bases remaining between them. CDR3 length: 15 residues. The CDR3 nucleotides are TGTGCCAGCAGCCCAGACATCAATTGGGGCACTGAAGCTTTCTTT. Its protein product is CASSPDINWGTEAFF.

The chain couples TRBV28 to TRBJ2-3, with TRBD2 matching over 7 bases. Germline CDR1 MDHEN, CDR2 SYDVKM. This CDR3 has 15 amino acids. Losses at the gene ends were 3 bases for V and 0 bases for J; bases not matched to a gene: 3. The CDR3 spells CASSFGGGSTDTQYF. The CDR3 nucleotides read TGTGCCAGCAGTTTCGGGGGAGGGAGCACAGATACGCAGTATTTT.

This chain uses TRBV4-2 with TRBJ1-2; possibly TRBD1 for D (6 bases). The CDR3 consists of 12 residues. The V gene lost 4 bases and the J gene lost 8 bases, with 11 bases spanning the gap. Germline V CDR1 and CDR2: LGHNA, YNFKEQ. In DNA, the CDR3 is TGTGCCAGCAGCCCGAACAGGGAGGGCTACACCTTC. This codes for CASSPNREGYTF.

This chain uses TRBV9 with TRBJ2-7, with D possibly being TRBD2 (8 bases). Germline values: CDR1 SGDLS, CDR2 YYNGEE. V was shortened by 3 bases and J by 2 bases, with 18 bases between the two germline ends. The CDR3 length is 16 residues. The CDR3 sequence is CASSARGGGGPYEQYF. The CDR3, as DNA: TGTGCCAGCAGCGCCCGAGGGGGCGGGGGGCCCTACGAGCAGTACTTC.

CDR3 loop: CASSLYRGGQYNEQFF. In DNA form, the CDR3 reads TGTGCCAGCAGCTTGTATCGCGGGGGGCAATACAATGAGCAGTTCTTC. The gene calls are TRBV5-8 and TRBJ2-1, with TRBD2 identical over 8 bases. The V gene's germline CDR1 is SGHTS and CDR2 YDEGEE. This CDR3 has 16 amino acids. V was clipped by 1 base and J by 4 bases; unmatched bases: 7.

As concerns this clone: The identical CDR3 is also encoded by other nucleotide sequences in the sample. The chain uses TRBV11-2 and TRBJ2-7; 8 bases match TRBD1. Germline V gives CDR1 SGHAT, CDR2 FQNNGV. CDR3 length: 15 amino acids. Unmatched junction bases numbered 4, after V lost 1 base and J lost 2 bases. DNA of the CDR3: TGTGCCAGCAGCTTAGTAACAGGGGGGACCTACGAGCAGTACTTC. It codes for CASSLVTGGTYEQYF.

This clone has only one observation. V gene TRBV5-6 combines with J gene TRBJ1-2; D is uncertain. The CDR3 is 13 amino acids. The germline V gene has CDR1 SGHDT and CDR2 YYEEEE. The ends were cut back, 4 bases at V and 8 bases at J, with 15 bases in the middle. The CDR3: CASSPGGSGGYTF. The CDR3 DNA reads TGTGCCAGCAGCCCCGGCGGTTCGGGGGGCTACACCTTC. Based on the CDR3 plus reference TRBV5-6 and TRBJ1-2, the full variable domain is DAGVTQSPTHLIKTRGQQVTLRCSPKSGHDTVSWYQQALGQGPQFIFQYYEEEERQRGNFPDRFSGHQFPNYSSELNVNALLLGDSALYLCASSPGGSGGYTFGSGTRLTVV.

This chain joins TRBV5-1 and TRBJ2-7, with 8 positions matching TRBD1. Germline V gene sequence: CDR1 SGHRS, CDR2 YFSETQ. V trimming: 6 bases; J trimming: 0 bases; junction bases outside the gene matches: 8. There are 15 residues in the CDR3. CDR3 coding DNA: TGCGCCAGCACCCATCAGGGGGCGGGCTCCTACGAGCAGTACTTC. Translating it yields CASTHQGAGSYEQYF.

The chain couples TRBV5-8 to TRBJ2-5; no clear D. The CDR3 spans 14 residues. Germline V gene data show CDR1 as SGHTS and CDR2 as YDEGEE. V was cut by 4 bases and J by 3 bases, with 13 bases left in between. CDR3 in DNA: TGTGCCAGCAGCCGATCACGATCGGAAGAGACCCAGTACTTC. Translation: CASSRSRSEETQYF.

V usage is TRBV6-6 and J usage is TRBJ1-5; 8 nucleotides align to TRBD1. Germline CDR1 MNHNY, CDR2 SVGAGI (reference sequence). V lost 0 bases to trimming and J lost 4 bases; unmatched junction nucleotides: 2. This CDR3 has 15 amino acids. The CDR3: CASSYSGTGNQPQHF. The CDR3 DNA reads TGTGCCAGCAGTTACTCAGGGACAGGTAATCAGCCCCAGCATTTT.

This clone was seen only once. This rearrangement joins TRBV5-4 to TRBJ2-5; the D gene is possibly TRBD2 (6 bases). Matching the DNA end better, TRBJ2-7 makes the J call doubtful. CDR3 length: 14 amino acids. Germline V lookup: CDR1 SGHNT, CDR2 YYREEE (reference sequence). The CDR3 nucleotides read TGTGCCAGCAGCCCCGGGAGATTTGATTACGAGCAGTACTTC. It encodes CASSPGRFDYEQYF.

The chain carries TRBV10-3 and TRBJ2-7, with a weak D call TRBD2 (6 bases). The V end was cut by 3 bases, the J end by 0 bases, with 12 bases between. CDR1 is ENHRY and CDR2 is SYGVKD in the germline V gene. The CDR3 covers 15 residues. The CDR3 sequence is CAISDRTTTSYEQYF. Written as DNA, the CDR3 is TGTGCCATCAGTGATAGGACTACTACCTCCTACGAGCAGTACTTC.

This sequence joins TRBV7-2 and TRBJ2-7; 11 bases agree with TRBD2. Per germline, CDR1 SGHTA and CDR2 FQGNSA. CDR3 length: 15 residues. Trimming cost V 5 bases and J 4 bases; bases outside gene matches: 7. The CDR3 sequence: CASSILAGAGYEQYF. The CDR3, as DNA: TGTGCCAGCAGCATACTAGCGGGAGCAGGATACGAGCAGTACTTC. The complete variable domain, with remaining parts taken from reference TRBV7-2 and TRBJ2-7, reads GAGVSQSPSNKVTEKGKDVELRCDPISGHTALYWYRQSLGQGLEFLIYFQGNSAPDKSGLPSDRFSAERTGGSVSTLTIQRTQQEDSAVYLCASSILAGAGYEQYFGPGTRLTVT.

The chain carries TRBV19 and TRBJ2-5; D possibly matches TRBD1 or TRBD2 (6 bases each). This CDR3 has 17 amino acids. Germline lookup yields CDR1 LNHDA and CDR2 SQIVND (reference sequence). The V and J ends lost 3 bases and 2 bases respectively, with 19 bases between them. CDR3 DNA: TGTGCCAGTAGTATGCGGGGACCCGGAGGGGGGCAAGAGACCCAGTACTTC. Residues: CASSMRGPGGGQETQYF. The full variable domain, completed using reference TRBV19 and TRBJ2-5, is DGGITQSPKYLFRKEGQNVTLSCEQNLNHDAMYWYRQDPGQGLRLIYYSQIVNDFQKGDIAEGYSVSREKKESFPLTVTSAQKNPTAFYLCASSMRGPGGGQETQYFGPGTRLLVL.

The rearrangement links TRBV7-3 to TRBJ2-2; D possibly corresponds to TRBD1 (5 bases). CDR3 size: 16 residues. Between the trimmed V and J ends, which lost 2 bases and 5 bases, there was a span of 15 bases. Germline V gene sequence: CDR1 SGHTA, CDR2 FQGTGA. The CDR3 is CASSLPVAGKTGELFF. The CDR3, as DNA: TGTGCCAGCAGCTTACCCGTGGCAGGGAAAACCGGGGAGCTGTTTTTT.

V usage is TRBV5-8 and J usage is TRBJ2-5; 10 bases map to TRBD1. This CDR3 has 15 amino acids. V trimming: 4 bases; J trimming: 4 bases; junction bases outside the gene matches: 7. Germline V gives CDR1 SGHTS, CDR2 YDEGEE. The CDR3 loop reads CASSRQGARGETQYF. In nucleotides, the CDR3 is TGTGCCAGCAGCCGACAGGGGGCCCGGGGAGAGACCCAGTACTTC.

The chain couples TRBV15 to TRBJ2-5; D is unresolved. Germline CDR1 LNHNV, CDR2 YYDKDF (reference sequence). The V and J ends lost 7 bases and 2 bases respectively, with 14 bases between them. This CDR3 contains 14 residues. The CDR3 coding sequence is TGTGCCACCAACATTAGACGGCAGCAAGAGACCCAGTACTTC. As protein: CATNIRRQQETQYF.